This T cell receptor beta chain is drawn from a study of human T cells and chemical hapten exposure (dated by TCRdb to the early 2020s). Study-level background: For sensitization, 2% DPC in acetone was applied to a roughly 2 cm by roughly 2 cm area of upper inner arm skin. Weekly therapeutic DPC doses were additionally applied to the scalp of patients throughout the roughly 25-week study period. Patch tests used Finn chambers with 0.01% DPC on the upper back, scored after 6 days by International Contact Dermatitis Research Group standards. The mostly female patient cohort included alopecia areata with under or over 50% scalp involvement, alopecia totalis and alopecia universalis. Libraries were combined into a pool for sequencing, and differences in TCR yield between samples came mainly from small differences in library volumes within the pool. This study followed changes in the peripheral blood TCR repertoire in vivo during primary and secondary sensitization of alopecia patients to the hapten diphenylcyclopropenone (DPC). Patient blood was sampled pre-sensitization (week 0) and at 2, 6 and about 24 weeks after DPC sensitization. Blood for TCR sequencing was provided by twenty-nine alopecia patients at one to four time points (pre-sensitization, 2, 6 and 24 weeks). The paper as a whole reports these results and caveats: Because every patient had alopecia, a presumed autoimmune disease, the patients' immune response might differ from that of healthy individuals. DPC sensitization did not change the number of TCRs with a frequency above 1 in 1000, and there was no evidence of changes in global repertoire structure. After repeated subsampling, the strength of the expansion versus patch-test correlation and the threshold at which it became significant changed. A positive correlation was found between the number of PT1 expanded TCRs and patch test score, with significance reached at thresholds 8, 16 and 32 but not 4. Compared with pre-sensitization or healthy control sets, expanded TCRs formed significantly more large CDR3 similarity clusters, which is consistent with antigen-driven responses.

V is clipped by 6 bases and J by 0 bases, and the sequence between their germline boundaries is 18 bases long. Taken from cysteine to phenylalanine, the CDR3 has 18 residues. The kept DNA is CDR3 alone, 54 bases in frame from the first base. The germline V gene specifies MDHEN as CDR1 and SYDVKM as CDR2. In its sample, this clonotype was seen a few times. Its antigen is still unknown. There are no base qualities to consult, and no much larger clone falls within one base. The library was prepared using RACE. The sample was run on a NextSeq 500. During library preparation, unique molecular identifiers were attached to individual cDNA molecules so that TCRs could be counted in a quantitative, reproducible way. For every blood RNA sample, sequencing covered both the TCR alpha and TCR beta chains. The published analysis was carried out like this. A median of roughly 99,000 TCRs per sample was observed, with a range of about 20,000 to 700,000. The Decombinator software suite was used to annotate the V, J and CDR3 of the TCR reads. To make PS versus PT1 abundance plots, every sample was subsampled to the same number of TCRs (28,000). Expanded TCRs were defined as absent before sensitization and observed at least eight times at the 2-week time point. TCRdb itself trimmed the public reads at Q25 with fastp, ran MiXCR and retained productive beta chains. Here each entry gathers all rows of one CDR3 protein and keeps the most common genes and DNA. Here the V and J calls rest on TCRdb's processing, not on the authors' analysis. This sample has under 450,000 distinct CDR3 sequences in its table, and approximately 5% of those were observed once. About 2.2% of the sample is held by the ten biggest clonotypes.

Explained via the paper, the time point label denotes: patch test 1, 2 weeks after DPC sensitization. Explained via the paper, the treatment or condition label denotes: therapeutic diphenylcyclopropenone sensitization with weekly scalp DPC. At every patch-test visit, the blood draw took place before the patch test was put on. To be eligible, patients had to be aged 18 to 70, diagnosed with alopecia and judged suitable for DPC therapy, while pregnant patients were excluded. Total RNA was extracted from unfractionated whole blood that had been collected in Tempus Blood RNA tubes. The sequence came from a woman aged 45-60 years with alopecia areata. Some clones in this sample may be carry-over from other donors' samples. Specimen: whole blood, collected in connection with sensitization to the hapten diphenylcyclopropenone (DPC). The chain was built from TRBV28 and TRBJ2-6; TRBD1 is perhaps the D gene, given 6 matching bases. The CDR3 in this case is CASSPPPLGASGANVLTF. The sequence in DNA is TGTGCCAGCAGCCCCCCCCCACTGGGGGCCTCTGGGGCCAACGTCCTGACTTTC.